The next 14 T cell receptor beta chains were all read from a single sample in a study of beta chain features in type 1 diabetes (dated by TCRdb to 2016 to 2018). Findings and caveats that apply to the study as a whole: A moderate but significant shortening of TCRB CDR3 length was observed in type 1 diabetes patients in all four CD4+ subsets.

Their antigens are not known. Libraries were prepared through the immunoSEQ multiplex PCR assay. The entire isolated RNA was reverse transcribed using the High Capacity cDNA Reverse Transcription Kit, and thus expressed TCRB transcripts were sequenced. The table was pulled from immuneACCESS by TCRdb, which kept in-frame rearrangements only. Such tables lose some clones; where checked, under half of the loss comes from unresolved V genes, and the rest has no known cause. For this sample the table gives fewer than 300,000 clones, of which 11% were detected only once. Approximately 0.017% of the sample is in the top ten clones. Sequenced material: naive CD4+ T cells from blood. The cell subset or site tag for this specimen amounts to: true naive CD4+ T cells. The source is a man younger than 45 with type 1 diabetes.

The chain uses TRBV9 and TRBJ2-7; D may be TRBD1 (6 bases). Germline CDR1 and CDR2: SGDLS and YYNGEE. Trimming left V 4 bases short and J 0 bases short, with 8 bases between. This CDR3 is 13 amino acids long. The DNA of the CDR3 is TGTGCCAGCAGCCCAGGGGTCTCCTACGAGCAGTACTTC. This translates into CASSPGVSYEQYF.

This clone turned up a few times. V usage is TRBV7-3 and J usage is TRBJ2-3; 10 bases fit TRBD1. Germline V gives CDR1 SGHTA, CDR2 FQGTGA. After removal of 5 bases from V and 6 bases from J, the junction contained 8 bases not matched to a gene. This CDR3 spans 15 amino acids. DNA of the CDR3: TGTGCCAGCAGCCGGGGGGACAGGGGTTCCGATACGCAGTATTTT. It encodes CASSRGDRGSDTQYF.

The chain joins TRBV9 to TRBJ2-1; D gene unclear. V lost 4 bases, J lost 0 bases, and 11 bases lay in between. There are 15 residues in the CDR3. Germline CDR1 and CDR2: SGDLS and YYNGEE. DNA of the CDR3: TGTGCCAGCAGCCCCGAGCCAAGCTCCTACAATGAGCAGTTCTTC. It specifies CASSPEPSSYNEQFF.

The V and J genes are TRBV6-1 and TRBJ2-3; the match to TRBD2 covers 7 bases. The CDR3 spans 16 residues. Germline trimming cut 4 bases from V and 4 bases from J; bases unmatched to any gene: 11. Looked up from germline, CDR1 is MNHNS and CDR2 is SASEGT. The CDR3 protein is CASSGRRGSGPDTQYF. The CDR3 nucleotides are TGTGCCAGCAGTGGCCGGCGGGGGAGCGGGCCAGATACGCAGTATTTT.

This clone was detected a few times. The chain uses TRBV11-2 and TRBJ1-4; weak D call: TRBD1 (5 bases). The germline V gene has CDR1 SGHAT and CDR2 FQNNGV. The CDR3 has 13 amino acids. Trimming left V 3 bases short and J 5 bases short, with 7 bases between. CDR3 protein: CASSFPGNEKLFF. The CDR3 bases are TGTGCCAGCAGCTTTCCAGGGAATGAAAAACTGTTTTTT.

The V call is TRBV2, the J call TRBJ1-1, with no clear D. V was trimmed by 5 bases and J by 8 bases, leaving 12 bases between them. The CDR3 totals 12 residues. Germline V gene lookup returns CDR1 SNHLY and CDR2 FYNNEI. This CDR3 is CASSTRTREAFF. CDR3 bases: TGTGCCAGCAGTACCCGAACCCGGGAAGCTTTCTTT.

This clone was counted a few times. This chain uses TRBV7-3 with TRBJ1-1, with 7 bases aligning to TRBD1. Looked up from germline, CDR1 is SGHTA and CDR2 is FQGTGA. Trimming took 2 bases from V and 3 from J; bases not matched to a gene: 0. The CDR3 runs to 13 residues. CDR3 residues: CASSLQGDTEAFF. CDR3 bases: TGTGCCAGCAGCTTACAGGGGGACACTGAAGCTTTCTTT.

The rearrangement uses TRBV6-6 and TRBJ1-5; D perhaps matches TRBD1 (6 bases). V dropped 7 bases and J dropped 7 bases, with 17 bases sitting between them. Germline loops: CDR1 MNHNY, CDR2 SVGAGI (reference sequence). The CDR3 spans 14 residues. DNA of the CDR3: TGTGCCAGCACCATTACAGGGCCGGGGCAGCCCCAGCATTTT. Its protein is CASTITGPGQPQHF.

The CDR3: CASGFNPTSAGDLREQFF. The CDR3, as DNA: TGTGCTAGTGGTTTTAACCCGACCTCCGCGGGGGATTTGCGTGAGCAGTTCTTC. V and J are TRBV12-5 and TRBJ2-1; TRBD2 agrees at 7 bases. Germline CDR1 reads LGHNT; CDR2 reads FRNRAP. V dropped 3 bases and J dropped 9; count of bases not matched to a gene: 20. The CDR3 spans 18 residues.

This clone was seen a few times. The chain has TRBV6-1 and TRBJ1-2; 10 bases line up with TRBD1. Per the germline V gene, CDR1 is MNHNS and CDR2 is SASEGT. CDR3 length: 14 amino acids. J lost 5 bases, V lost 4 bases, and 4 bases had no gene match. CDR3 nucleotide sequence: TGTGCCAGCAGTGGACAGGGGGCGGGATATGGCTACACCTTC. This sequence encodes CASSGQGAGYGYTF.

The chain employs TRBV19 and TRBJ2-3; 10 bases align to TRBD1. In germline, CDR1 is LNHDA, CDR2 SQIVND (reference sequence). V lost 8 bases, J lost 6 bases, and 2 bases stayed unmatched. This CDR3 region has 12 residues. CDR3 coding DNA: TGTGCCAGTGCGACAGGGGGCGATACGCAGTATTTT. Protein product: CASATGGDTQYF.

This clone has only a few counts. The chain carries TRBV4-3 and TRBJ1-5, with no clear D. V lost 3 bases to trimming and J lost 3 bases, with 6 bases between them. CDR3 length: 13 residues. From germline, CDR1 is LGHNA and CDR2 YSLEER. CDR3 amino acids: CASSHLVNQPQHF. DNA of the CDR3: TGCGCCAGCAGCCACCTCGTCAATCAGCCCCAGCATTTT.

This chain links TRBV29-1 with TRBJ1-1, with D uncertain. With 2 bases removed from V and 0 bases from J, the gap between germline ends came to 7 bases. Germline CDR1 and CDR2: SQVTM and ANQGSEA. This CDR3 contains 13 residues. The DNA for the CDR3 is TGCAGCGTTGAAAGTCAGGTGAACACTGAAGCTTTCTTT. It is translated as CSVESQVNTEAFF.

This clone was seen a handful of times. At one end the junction does not follow the germline gene, possibly because of a read error. The V and J genes are TRBV7-2 and TRBJ1-1; 8 nucleotides align to TRBD1. Germline CDR1 reads SGHTA; CDR2 reads FQGNSA. This CDR3 is 12 amino acids long. The CDR3 nucleotides are TGTGCCCGCAGACAGGGGTGGACTGAAGCTTTCTTT. Translating gives CARRQGWTEAFF.